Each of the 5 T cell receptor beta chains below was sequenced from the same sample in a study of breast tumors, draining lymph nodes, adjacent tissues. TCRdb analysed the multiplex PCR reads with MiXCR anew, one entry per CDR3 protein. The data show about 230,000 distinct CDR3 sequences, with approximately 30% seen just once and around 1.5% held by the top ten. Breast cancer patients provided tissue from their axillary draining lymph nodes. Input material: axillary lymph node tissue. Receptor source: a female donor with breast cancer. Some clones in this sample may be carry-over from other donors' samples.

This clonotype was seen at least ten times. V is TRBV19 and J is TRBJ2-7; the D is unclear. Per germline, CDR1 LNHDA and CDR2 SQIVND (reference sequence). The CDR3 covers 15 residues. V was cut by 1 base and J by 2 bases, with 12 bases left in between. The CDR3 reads CASSIAATAAYEQYF. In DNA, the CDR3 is TGTGCCAGTAGTATAGCGGCCACGGCGGCCTACGAGCAGTACTTC.

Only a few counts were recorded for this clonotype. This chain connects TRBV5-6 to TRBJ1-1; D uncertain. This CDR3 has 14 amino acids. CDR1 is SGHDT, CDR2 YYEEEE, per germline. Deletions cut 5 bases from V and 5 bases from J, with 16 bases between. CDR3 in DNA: TGTGCCAGCAGATTATTGGAAAGCTCTACTGAAGCTTTCTTT. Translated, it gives CASRLLESSTEAFF.

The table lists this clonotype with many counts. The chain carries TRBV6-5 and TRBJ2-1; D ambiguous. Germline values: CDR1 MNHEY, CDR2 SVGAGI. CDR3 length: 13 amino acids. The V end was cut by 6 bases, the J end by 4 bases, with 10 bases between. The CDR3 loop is CASSIRWYNEQFF. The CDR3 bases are TGTGCCAGCAGCATCAGGTGGTACAATGAGCAGTTCTTC.

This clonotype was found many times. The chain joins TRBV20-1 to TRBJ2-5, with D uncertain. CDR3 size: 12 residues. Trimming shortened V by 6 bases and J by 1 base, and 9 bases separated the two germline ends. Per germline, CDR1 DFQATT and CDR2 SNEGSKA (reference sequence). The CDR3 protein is CSAGLRQETQYF. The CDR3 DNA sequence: TGCAGTGCGGGTCTCCGCCAAGAGACCCAGTACTTC.

This CDR3 reads CASRYDLNTEAFF. The CDR3 DNA follows: TGTGCCAGCAGATATGACCTGAACACTGAAGCTTTCTTT. The chain recombines TRBV13 with TRBJ1-1; D is unclear. The CDR3 runs to 13 residues. Germline V gene lookup returns CDR1 PRHDT and CDR2 FYEKMQ (reference sequence). V was trimmed by 6 bases and J by 0 bases, leaving 8 bases between them.